The 22 T cell receptor beta chains reported below all come from one sample, sequenced in a study of blood T cell repertoires in COVID-19. TCRdb's copy holds only in-frame clones and misses some; the assay was immunoSEQ multiplex PCR. The table shows about 82,000 clones, with roughly 80% occurring only once. Sequenced: peripheral blood. The receptors here all came from a man older than 75 with active or convalescent COVID-19.

The J gene is TRBJ2-1, the V gene TRBV5-5; weak D call: TRBD1 (6 bases). CDR3 length: 13 residues. The germline V gene has CDR1 SGHKS and CDR2 YYEKEE (reference sequence). V gave up 2 bases and J gave up 9 bases, with 12 bases separating them. The DNA of the CDR3 is TGTGCCAGCAGCTTTCACAGGGAGACTGAGCAGTTCTTC. Translating it yields CASSFHRETEQFF.

The gene calls are TRBV7-9 and TRBJ1-2; 8 nucleotides match TRBD1. The germline gives CDR1 SEHNR, CDR2 FQNEAQ (reference sequence). J gave up 3 bases and V 5 bases, and 8 bases lay outside the gene matches. There are 15 residues in the CDR3. The CDR3 coding sequence is TGTGCCAGCAGCACCGAAGGACAGGGCCACTATGGCTACACCTTC. Encoded protein: CASSTEGQGHYGYTF.

The chain is built from TRBV29-1 and TRBJ2-1; possible D gene TRBD2, 7 bases. Trimming removed 1 base at V and 3 bases at J, with 16 bases between. The CDR3 covers 16 residues. Germline-derived CDR1 and CDR2 are SQVTM and ANQGSEA. CDR3: CSVEGGGRIDYNEQFF. CDR3 nucleotides: TGCAGCGTTGAAGGGGGGGGCCGGATCGACTACAATGAGCAGTTCTTC.

This sequence joins TRBV25-1 and TRBJ2-5; D might be TRBD1 (6 bases). Germline V gene data show CDR1 as MGHDK and CDR2 as SYGVNS. Trimming took 3 bases from V and 2 from J, leaving 13 bases between them. The CDR3 covers 15 residues. CDR3 in amino acids: CASSDWTAEQETQYF. In nucleotides, the CDR3 is TGTGCCAGCAGTGACTGGACAGCCGAACAAGAGACCCAGTACTTC. Using reference TRBV25-1 and TRBJ2-5 for the parts outside the CDR3, the full variable domain is EADIYQTPRYLVIGTGKKITLECSQTMGHDKMYWYQQDPGMELHLIHYSYGVNSTEKGDLSSESTVSRIRTEHFPLTLESARPSHTSQYLCASSDWTAEQETQYFGPGTRLLVL.

V usage is TRBV18 and J usage is TRBJ2-2; 9 bases align to TRBD1. The CDR3 is 16 amino acids. Germline V gene sequence: CDR1 KGHSH, CDR2 LQKENI. The trim removed 6 bases at V and 1 base at J, leaving 6 bases unmatched. CDR3 in amino acids: CASSPRQGGNTGELFF. For the CDR3, the DNA is TGTGCCAGCTCGCCGAGACAGGGGGGGAACACCGGGGAGCTGTTTTTT.

This clone was counted between two and nine times. The rearrangement links TRBV5-1 to TRBJ2-3; D may be TRBD1 (6 bases). This CDR3 has 14 residues. Trimming shortened V by 3 bases and J by 4 bases, and 12 bases separated the two germline ends. Germline V gene sequence: CDR1 SGHRS, CDR2 YFSETQ. In nucleotides, the CDR3 is TGCGCCAGCAGCTCCGGACAGCAGGCAGATACGCAGTATTTT. Amino acid sequence: CASSSGQQADTQYF.

This clone has just a few counts. This chain joins TRBV21-1 and TRBJ2-4; TRBD2 was called by the table and not checked on the DNA. TRBV21-1 is deemed a pseudogene. The CDR3 consists of 16 residues. The CDR3 nucleotides are TGTGCCAGCAGCAAAAAGTGGGCGGGAGAGGTCCACATTCAGTACTTC. Residues: CASSKKWAGEVHIQYF.

The V call is TRBV29-1, the J call TRBJ1-2, with D perhaps TRBD1 (5 bases). Germline CDR1 reads SQVTM; CDR2 reads ANQGSEA. This CDR3 has 11 residues. Trimming cost V 2 bases and J 6 bases, with 7 bases left between them. CDR3 DNA: TGCAGCGTTGAACAGGGCCATGGCTACACCTTC. Encoded protein: CSVEQGHGYTF.

This clone was seen once. The chain recombines TRBV25-1 with TRBJ2-1; a weak D match, TRBD1 (6 bases). From germline, CDR1 is MGHDK and CDR2 SYGVNS. This CDR3 is built from 16 residues. With 6 bases removed from V and 2 bases from J, the gap between germline ends came to 17 bases. In nucleotides, the CDR3 is TGTGCCAGCAGCTCGGACAGTCCGGGTGCCTACAATGAGCAGTTCTTC. Encoded protein: CASSSDSPGAYNEQFF. Full variable domain (rest looked up from reference TRBV25-1 and TRBJ2-1): EADIYQTPRYLVIGTGKKITLECSQTMGHDKMYWYQQDPGMELHLIHYSYGVNSTEKGDLSSESTVSRIRTEHFPLTLESARPSHTSQYLCASSSDSPGAYNEQFFGPGTRLTVL.

J is TRBJ1-1 and V is TRBV27; perhaps TRBD1 as D (5 bases). This CDR3 has 15 amino acids. Germline CDR1 reads MNHEY; CDR2 reads SMNVEV (reference sequence). Deletions cut 0 bases from V and 1 base from J, with 9 bases between. CDR3 sequence (DNA): TGTGCCAGCAGTTTATCGGGTAGGGGGAACACTGAAGCTTTCTTT. This gives the protein CASSLSGRGNTEAFF.

The CDR3 region has the DNA TGTGCCAGCAGCTACCGCCCGGATCAGCCCCAGCATTTT. This codes for CASSYRPDQPQHF. The J gene is TRBJ1-5, the V gene TRBV7-2, with D hard to call. In germline, CDR1 is SGHTA, CDR2 FQGNSA. V was shortened by 4 bases and J by 5 bases, with 9 bases between the two germline ends. This CDR3 has 13 residues.

The chain's CDR3 is CASSLTSGGAPYNEQFF. The CDR3 region has the DNA TGCGCCAGCAGCTTGACTAGCGGGGGGGCCCCTTACAATGAGCAGTTCTTC. The gene calls are TRBV5-1 and TRBJ2-1, with TRBD2 matching 13 bases. V was pared by 1 base and J by 4 bases, with 5 bases of the junction left unmatched. The CDR3 is 17 residues long. Germline V gives CDR1 SGHRS, CDR2 YFSETQ.

The rearrangement joins TRBV27 to TRBJ2-2, with D tentatively TRBD2 (5 bases). The CDR3 length is 14 residues. V was trimmed by 2 bases and J by 1 base, leaving 5 bases between them. The germline V gene has CDR1 MNHEY and CDR2 SMNVEV (reference sequence). DNA of the CDR3: TGTGCCAGCAGTTTACGGGAGAACACCGGGGAGCTGTTTTTT. Protein product: CASSLRENTGELFF.

This clone was seen only once. This chain links TRBV7-8 with TRBJ2-7; 9 nucleotides agree with TRBD1. Germline loops: CDR1 SGHVS, CDR2 FQNEAQ. The J segment lost 7 bases and the V segment lost 4 bases, leaving 5 bases of the junction unmatched. This CDR3 spans 13 amino acids. The CDR3 reads CASSSGDRVEQYV. DNA for the CDR3: TGTGCCAGCAGCTCCGGGGACAGGGTGGAGCAGTACGTC.

V and J are TRBV6-5 and TRBJ1-4; the D is unclear. The germline V gene encodes CDR1 MNHEY and CDR2 SVGAGI. This CDR3 is 12 amino acids long. Trimming took off 7 bases at V and 4 bases at J, with 7 bases between the two ends. The CDR3: CASKPSNEKLFF. CDR3 bases: TGTGCCAGCAAACCGAGTAATGAAAAACTGTTTTTT.

J is TRBJ2-6 and V is TRBV5-1, with 7 bases identical to TRBD1. This CDR3 is 18 amino acids long. CDR1 is SGHRS, CDR2 YFSETQ, per germline. V gave up 3 bases and J gave up 2 bases; unmatched junction bases: 11. CDR3 DNA: TGCGCCAGCAGCTCTATGACAGGGTTTTTTACTGGGGCCAACGTCCTGACTTTC. Amino acid sequence: CASSSMTGFFTGANVLTF.

The chain links TRBV4-2 to TRBJ2-1; TRBD2 agrees at 7 bases. CDR1 LGHNA and CDR2 YNFKEQ come from the germline V gene. This CDR3 contains 16 residues. The V gene end was trimmed by 1 base and the J gene end by 1 base; junction bases not matched to a gene: 4. CDR3 DNA: TGTGCCAGCAGCCAAGCTAGGCGGGGGTCCTACAATGAGCAGTTCTTC. Its translation: CASSQARRGSYNEQFF.

The CDR3 protein is CATSRGPGTSGNTIYF. DNA for the CDR3: TGTGCCACCAGCAGAGGTCCCGGGACATCTGGAAACACCATATATTTT. The chain uses TRBV15 and TRBJ1-3, with D perhaps TRBD1 (6 bases). Germline CDR1 reads LNHNV; CDR2 reads YYDKDF (reference sequence). This CDR3 has 16 residues. Trimming shortened V by 1 base and J by 1 base, and 11 bases separated the two germline ends. Using reference TRBV15 and TRBJ1-3 for the parts outside the CDR3, the full variable domain is DAMVIQNPRYQVTQFGKPVTLSCSQTLNHNVMYWYQQKSSQAPKLLFHYYDKDFNNEADTPDNFQSRRPNTSFCFLDIRSPGLGDTAMYLCATSRGPGTSGNTIYFGEGSWLTVV.

The chain uses TRBV2 and TRBJ1-5, with 7 bases that match TRBD1. V shed 6 bases and J 3 bases; nucleotides not matched to a gene: 8. The germline CDR1 and CDR2 sequences are SNHLY and FYNNEI. CDR3 length: 15 amino acids. CDR3 coding DNA: TGTGCCAGCAGATCCCAGGGGGTTTACAATCAGCCCCAGCATTTT. It yields the protein CASRSQGVYNQPQHF.

The rearrangement joins TRBV11-3 to TRBJ2-3; 12 bases map to TRBD2. The CDR3 extends over 16 amino acids. V was pared by 2 bases and J by 3 bases, with 3 bases of the junction left unmatched. Germline-derived CDR1 and CDR2 are SGHNT and YENEEA. The CDR3 nucleotides read TGTGCCAGCAGCTTATTTGGGACTAGCGGGACAGATACGCAGTATTTT. Amino acid sequence: CASSLFGTSGTDTQYF. The whole variable domain, filled in from reference TRBV11-3 and TRBJ2-3, reads EAGVVQSPRYKIIEKKQPVAFWCNPISGHNTLYWYLQNLGQGPELLIRYENEEAVDDSQLPKDRFSAERLKGVDSTLKIQPAELGDSAVYLCASSLFGTSGTDTQYFGPGTRLTVL.

The chain couples TRBV3-1 (or the pseudogene TRBV3-2) to TRBJ2-5; D is ambiguous. The V end was cut by 6 bases, the J end by 9 bases, with 20 bases between. CDR3 length: 14 amino acids. Germline values: CDR1 LGHDT, CDR2 YNNKEL (reference sequence). For the CDR3, the DNA is TGTGCCAGCAGTGAGGTAGTGACTGACGCGGCCCAGTACTTC. It is translated as CASSEVVTDAAQYF.

This clone is a singleton in its sample. The chain links TRBV18 to TRBJ1-6; 7 bases align to TRBD1. This CDR3 spans 12 amino acids. V trimming: 10 bases; J trimming: 5 bases; junction bases outside the gene matches: 2. Germline V gene lookup returns CDR1 KGHSH and CDR2 LQKENI. The CDR3 DNA reads as TGTGCCACCGGACAGGATAATTCACCCCTCCACTTT. It yields the protein CATGQDNSPLHF.